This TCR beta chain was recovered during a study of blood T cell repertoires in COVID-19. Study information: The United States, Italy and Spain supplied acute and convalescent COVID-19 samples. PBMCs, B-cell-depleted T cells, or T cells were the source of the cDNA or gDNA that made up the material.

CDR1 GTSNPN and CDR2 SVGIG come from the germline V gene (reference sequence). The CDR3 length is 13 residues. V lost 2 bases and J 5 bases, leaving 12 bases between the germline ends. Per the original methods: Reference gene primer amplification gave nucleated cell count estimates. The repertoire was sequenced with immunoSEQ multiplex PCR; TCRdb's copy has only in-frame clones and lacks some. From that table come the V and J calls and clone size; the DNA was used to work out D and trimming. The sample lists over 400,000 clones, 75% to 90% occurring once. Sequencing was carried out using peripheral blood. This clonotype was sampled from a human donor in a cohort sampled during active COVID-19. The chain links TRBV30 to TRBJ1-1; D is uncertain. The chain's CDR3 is CAWSREAGTEAFF. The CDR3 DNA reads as TGTGCCTGGAGTCGAGAGGCCGGGACTGAAGCTTTCTTT.